Listed below are T cell receptor beta chains from one sample, sequenced in a study of blood T cell repertoires in COVID-19. Data came from immunoSEQ multiplex PCR; TCRdb stores just in-frame clones and leaves some out. The sample lists 200,000 to 250,000 clones, 70% to 90% seen once, with less than 3% in the top ten. The sequenced sample was peripheral blood. The receptors originated from a man aged 25 to 40 with COVID-19, enrolled during active disease. Both conserved end residues are part of each CDR3. The order of the fields is V gene, clone size, D gene, J gene, CDR3 DNA, CDR3 protein. A D gene is named only where the DNA matches it firmly. Size is omitted from some rows. Given values are once, few, many or a class for expanded clones.

V gene: TRBV2; clone size: once; D gene: -; J gene: TRBJ1-5; CDR3 DNA: TGTGCCAGCAGTGTGAGCTTTGTACTCAATAGAAATCAGCCCCAGCATTTT; CDR3 protein: CASSVSFVLNRNQPQHF
V gene: TRBV4-3; clone size: -; D gene: -; J gene: TRBJ1-4; CDR3 DNA: TGCGCCAGCCGAAGAACAGGGCAGGCTAATGAAAAACTGTTTTTT; CDR3 protein: CASRRTGQANEKLFF
V gene: TRBV5-1; clone size: -; D gene: TRBD1; J gene: TRBJ1-1; CDR3 DNA: TGCGCCAGCAGCTTGGGACAGGGGCAAGTGATTGAAGCTTTCTTT; CDR3 protein: CASSLGQGQVIEAFF
V gene: TRBV4-3; clone size: -; D gene: -; J gene: TRBJ2-4; CDR3 DNA: TGCGCCAGCAGCCGCGCATTTGACACCTTGAACATTCAGTACTTC; CDR3 protein: CASSRAFDTLNIQYF
V gene: TRBV27; clone size: few; D gene: -; J gene: TRBJ1-3; CDR3 DNA: TGTGCCAGCGGCTTCTCTGGAAACACCATATATTTT; CDR3 protein: CASGFSGNTIYF
V gene: TRBV5-6; clone size: -; D gene: TRBD1; J gene: TRBJ1-2; CDR3 DNA: TGTGCCAGCAGCTCCGGCAGGGGGTATTGGGGCTACACCTTC; CDR3 protein: CASSSGRGYWGYTF
V gene: TRBV18; clone size: -; D gene: TRBD2; J gene: TRBJ2-7; CDR3 DNA: TGTGCCAGCTCACCCGGGCTAGCGGGCCTTTACGAGCAGTACTTC; CDR3 protein: CASSPGLAGLYEQYF
V gene: TRBV27; clone size: -; D gene: -; J gene: TRBJ2-7; CDR3 DNA: TGTGCCACCCGAGCGGGTCTACTCTCCTACGAGCAGTACTTC; CDR3 protein: CATRAGLLSYEQYF
V gene: TRBV27; clone size: -; D gene: -; J gene: TRBJ1-2; CDR3 DNA: TGTGCCAGCAGTTTTGCCGTCCCCGGGTATGGCTACACCTTC; CDR3 protein: CASSFAVPGYGYTF
V gene: TRBV7-6; clone size: -; D gene: TRBD1; J gene: TRBJ1-2; CDR3 DNA: TGTGCCAGCAGCTTAGAATCGGGACAGGGGTCCATAGCCTACACCTTC; CDR3 protein: CASSLESGQGSIAYTF
V gene: TRBV27; clone size: -; D gene: -; J gene: TRBJ1-1; CDR3 DNA: TGTGCCAGCAGTTCACGACAGGCACCTAACACTGAAGCTTTCTTT; CDR3 protein: CASSSRQAPNTEAFF
V gene: TRBV6-1; clone size: -; D gene: -; J gene: TRBJ1-4; CDR3 DNA: TGTGCCAGCAGTGAAGCTAGAGGAGGGTCTTATGAAAAACTGTTTTTT; CDR3 protein: CASSEARGGSYEKLFF
V gene: TRBV5-1; clone size: -; D gene: TRBD2; J gene: TRBJ2-2; CDR3 DNA: TGCGCCAGCAGCTCTAGCGGGACCAGAAACACCGGGGAGCTGTTTTTT; CDR3 protein: CASSSSGTRNTGELFF
V gene: TRBV11-3; clone size: -; D gene: TRBD2; J gene: TRBJ2-1; CDR3 DNA: TGTGCCAGCAGCTTCAGCGGGGGGACCAGACCCAATGAGCAGTTCTTC; CDR3 protein: CASSFSGGTRPNEQFF
V gene: TRBV4-2; clone size: -; D gene: -; J gene: TRBJ2-3; CDR3 DNA: TGTGCCAGCAGCCAAGATCTCAACGGACTTAGGTATTTT; CDR3 protein: CASSQDLNGLRYF
V gene: TRBV6-6; clone size: -; D gene: TRBD1; J gene: TRBJ1-1; CDR3 DNA: TGTGCCAGCAGTTACCAATGGACAGGGGTGACTGAAGCTTTCTTT; CDR3 protein: CASSYQWTGVTEAFF
V gene: TRBV5-1; clone size: -; D gene: -; J gene: TRBJ1-1; CDR3 DNA: TGCGCCAGCAGCCTGAGTTCCGCTGAAGCTTTCTTT; CDR3 protein: CASSLSSAEAFF
V gene: TRBV5-1; clone size: -; D gene: -; J gene: TRBJ1-6; CDR3 DNA: TGCGCCAGCAGCTTGGTTAGTGCGAGCTCCTATAATTCACCCCTCCACTTT; CDR3 protein: CASSLVSASSYNSPLHF
V gene: TRBV5-5; clone size: -; D gene: -; J gene: TRBJ1-2; CDR3 DNA: TGTGCCAGCAGCTTGGAGGGAGGGTCGGTGCTCGGCTACACCTTC; CDR3 protein: CASSLEGGSVLGYTF
V gene: TRBV14; clone size: -; D gene: -; J gene: TRBJ2-7; CDR3 DNA: TGTGCCAGCAGCGGAAAAAGGGCCCGGGATCAGTACTTC; CDR3 protein: CASSGKRARDQYF
V gene: TRBV25-1; clone size: -; D gene: TRBD2; J gene: TRBJ2-5; CDR3 DNA: TGTGCCAGCAGTGACCCACTAGCGGGGGGTGAAAAGACCCAGTACTTC; CDR3 protein: CASSDPLAGGEKTQYF
V gene: TRBV9; clone size: -; D gene: TRBD2; J gene: TRBJ2-5; CDR3 DNA: TGTGCCAGCAGCGTAGGGGGACTAGCGGGGTACCAAGAGACCCAGTACTTC; CDR3 protein: CASSVGGLAGYQETQYF
V gene: TRBV7-3; clone size: -; D gene: -; J gene: TRBJ2-5; CDR3 DNA: TGTGCCAGCAGCCTACAAGGGGATGAGACCCAGTACTTC; CDR3 protein: CASSLQGDETQYF
V gene: TRBV27; clone size: -; D gene: -; J gene: TRBJ1-1; CDR3 DNA: TGTGCCAGCAGTCCCGAGCCGAACACTGAAGCTTTCTTT; CDR3 protein: CASSPEPNTEAFF
V gene: TRBV29-1; clone size: -; D gene: -; J gene: TRBJ1-5; CDR3 DNA: TGCAGCGTTGAAGGGACAGCCGATAATCAGCCCCAGCATTTT; CDR3 protein: CSVEGTADNQPQHF
V gene: TRBV19; clone size: -; D gene: -; J gene: TRBJ1-2; CDR3 DNA: TGTGCCAGTAGTATATCCCCCACCGGGTATGGCTACACCTTC; CDR3 protein: CASSISPTGYGYTF
V gene: TRBV9; clone size: -; D gene: TRBD1; J gene: TRBJ1-2; CDR3 DNA: TGTGCCAGCAGCGTAGAGCGCAGGGGGCTCTATGGCTACACCTTC; CDR3 protein: CASSVERRGLYGYTF
V gene: TRBV19; clone size: -; D gene: -; J gene: TRBJ2-2; CDR3 DNA: TGTGCCAGTAGTATAGACAGTCACACCGGGGAGCTGTTTTTT; CDR3 protein: CASSIDSHTGELFF
V gene: TRBV9; clone size: once; D gene: -; J gene: TRBJ2-7; CDR3 DNA: TGTGCCAGCAGCGTAGGGGCTACCCCAACCTCCTACGAGCAGTACTTC; CDR3 protein: CASSVGATPTSYEQYF
V gene: TRBV7-9; clone size: -; D gene: -; J gene: TRBJ2-3; CDR3 DNA: TGTGCCAGCACCCTTGGAGGGGTCAGCACAGATACGCAGTATTTT; CDR3 protein: CASTLGGVSTDTQYF
V gene: TRBV7-9; clone size: -; D gene: TRBD1; J gene: TRBJ1-2; CDR3 DNA: TGTGCCAGCACACAGGGGAACTATGGCTACACCTTC; CDR3 protein: CASTQGNYGYTF
V gene: TRBV27; clone size: -; D gene: TRBD1; J gene: TRBJ1-5; CDR3 DNA: TGTGCCAGCAGTACGGACAGGGGGGGCAATCAGCCCCAGCATTTT; CDR3 protein: CASSTDRGGNQPQHF
V gene: TRBV18; clone size: -; D gene: TRBD1; J gene: TRBJ1-2; CDR3 DNA: TGTGCCAGCTCACCGCCTATTCAACGACAGGGGATATACTATGGCTACACCTTC; CDR3 protein: CASSPPIQRQGIYYGYTF
V gene: TRBV12-5; clone size: few; D gene: -; J gene: TRBJ2-6; CDR3 DNA: TGTGCTAGTGGTTTGGTAAGCGGCTTACAGGGTCTTACTCCTGGGGCCAACGTCCTGACTTTC; CDR3 protein: CASGLVSGLQGLTPGANVLTF
V gene: TRBV18; clone size: -; D gene: TRBD1; J gene: TRBJ2-3; CDR3 DNA: TGTGCCAGCTCACCGGGACAGAAGAGCACAGATACGCAGTATTTT; CDR3 protein: CASSPGQKSTDTQYF
V gene: TRBV6-5; clone size: -; D gene: -; J gene: TRBJ2-6; CDR3 DNA: TGTGCCAGCATAAACTCTGGGGCCAACGTCCTGACTTTC; CDR3 protein: CASINSGANVLTF
V gene: TRBV27; clone size: -; D gene: TRBD2; J gene: TRBJ2-5; CDR3 DNA: TGTGCCAGCACGAGATTACGGGGGGGAGGGGTAACCCGAGTGCCACCCCAAGAGACCCAGTACTTC; CDR3 protein: CASTRLRGGGVTRVPPQETQYF
V gene: TRBV11-2; clone size: -; D gene: -; J gene: TRBJ2-6; CDR3 DNA: TGTGCCAGCAGCTTAGAGGAGGGCCGAGGGGCCAACGTCCTGACTTTC; CDR3 protein: CASSLEEGRGANVLTF
V gene: TRBV11-2; clone size: once; D gene: TRBD2; J gene: TRBJ2-1; CDR3 DNA: TGTGCCAGCAGCTTAGTAGCGGGGGACAATGAGCAGTTCTTC; CDR3 protein: CASSLVAGDNEQFF
V gene: TRBV6-5; clone size: -; D gene: -; J gene: TRBJ1-1; CDR3 DNA: TGTGCCAGCAGTTATCAGGGCGAAGCTTTCTTT; CDR3 protein: CASSYQGEAFF
V gene: TRBV11-2; clone size: -; D gene: -; J gene: TRBJ2-2; CDR3 DNA: TGTGCCAGCAGCCCCAGGTCCGGGGAGCTGTTTTTT; CDR3 protein: CASSPRSGELFF
V gene: TRBV28; clone size: once; D gene: TRBD1; J gene: TRBJ1-1; CDR3 DNA: TGTGCCAGCAAGGACAGGGTACCCCCTGAAGCTTTCTTT; CDR3 protein: CASKDRVPPEAFF
V gene: TRBV3-1/TRBV3-2; clone size: -; D gene: TRBD1; J gene: TRBJ1-2; CDR3 DNA: TGTGCCAGCAGCGAAAACCAGGGGGCGAACTATGGCTACACCTTC; CDR3 protein: CASSENQGANYGYTF
V gene: TRBV10-3; clone size: -; D gene: TRBD1; J gene: TRBJ1-1; CDR3 DNA: TGTGCCATCAGTGAGTCAGCAGGGGGCGCGGGGGCTTTCTTT; CDR3 protein: CAISESAGGAGAFF
V gene: TRBV3-1/TRBV3-2; clone size: -; D gene: -; J gene: TRBJ2-1; CDR3 DNA: TGTGCCAGCAGCCAAGTCGGTTACAGCGGGTTGAGCTCCTACAATGAGCAGTTCTTC; CDR3 protein: CASSQVGYSGLSSYNEQFF
V gene: TRBV9; clone size: -; D gene: -; J gene: TRBJ2-1; CDR3 DNA: TGTGCCAGCAGCGTAGGAGGAGGGTTGAATGAGCAGTTCTTC; CDR3 protein: CASSVGGGLNEQFF
V gene: TRBV29-1; clone size: few; D gene: -; J gene: TRBJ2-7; CDR3 DNA: TGCAGCGTTCACATGTCAGGGGCCGTAAAGCGGCAGTACTTC; CDR3 protein: CSVHMSGAVKRQYF
V gene: TRBV4-3; clone size: -; D gene: -; J gene: TRBJ2-1; CDR3 DNA: TGCGCCAGCAGCCAATCCTACAGGGTTTCCTACAATGAGCAGTTCTTC; CDR3 protein: CASSQSYRVSYNEQFF
V gene: TRBV3-1/TRBV3-2; clone size: -; D gene: TRBD1; J gene: TRBJ2-5; CDR3 DNA: TGTGCCAGCAGCTACAGGGGCCAAGAGACCCAGTACTTC; CDR3 protein: CASSYRGQETQYF
V gene: TRBV18; clone size: -; D gene: -; J gene: TRBJ1-1; CDR3 DNA: TGTGCCAGCTCACGAGAGGACAGAGTGAACACTGAAGCTTTCTTT; CDR3 protein: CASSREDRVNTEAFF
V gene: TRBV2; clone size: -; D gene: TRBD1; J gene: TRBJ2-1; CDR3 DNA: TGTGCCAGCAGTGAGGGACAGGGGGCGAAGGGTGAGCAGTTCTTC; CDR3 protein: CASSEGQGAKGEQFF
V gene: TRBV20-1; clone size: once; D gene: TRBD2; J gene: TRBJ2-3; CDR3 DNA: TGCAGTGCTAGTGGAGCGGGGGGCCCAGATACGCAGTATTTT; CDR3 protein: CSASGAGGPDTQYF
V gene: TRBV6-2/TRBV6-3; clone size: -; D gene: -; J gene: TRBJ2-3; CDR3 DNA: TGTGCCAGCAGTTACGGCGGACAGGCGGGACATACGCAGTATTTT; CDR3 protein: CASSYGGQAGHTQYF
V gene: TRBV9; clone size: -; D gene: TRBD1; J gene: TRBJ1-4; CDR3 DNA: TGTGCCAGCAGCGCCCCAGGGGGGCGGGAAAAACTGTTTTTT; CDR3 protein: CASSAPGGREKLFF